A single TCR beta chain is shown here with its context. Germline CDR1 reads KGHSH; CDR2 reads LQKENI. V lost 5 bases and J lost 5; bases outside the gene matches: 6. The CDR3 has 14 amino acids. This specimen comes from a study of Graves' ophthalmopathy and Graves' hyperthyroidism. Amplification of the TCR beta CDR3 regions used RNA transcripts (as template). Scientists carried out first-round RT-PCR using HTBI primers and then a second-round multiplex PCR. One entry per CDR3 protein, called by TCRdb with MiXCR from the multiplex PCR reads. The top ten clones hold roughly 2.6% of a sample with about 370,000 distinct CDR3 sequences, 15% to 20% of them seen once.

The genes are TRBV18 and TRBJ1-5; 7 bases align to TRBD1. Sequenced sample: peripheral blood. The sequence was collected from an adult woman with stable Graves' hyperthyroidism. CDR3 DNA: TGTGCCAGCTCATCGACAGGGAGGGATCAGCCCCAGCATTTT. This sequence encodes CASSSTGRDQPQHF. The whole variable domain, filled in from reference TRBV18 and TRBJ1-5, reads NAGVMQNPRHLVRRRGQEARLRCSPMKGHSHVYWYRQLPEEGLKFMVYLQKENIIDESGMPKERFSAEFPKEGPSILRIQQVVRGDSAAYFCASSSTGRDQPQHFGDGTRLSIL.